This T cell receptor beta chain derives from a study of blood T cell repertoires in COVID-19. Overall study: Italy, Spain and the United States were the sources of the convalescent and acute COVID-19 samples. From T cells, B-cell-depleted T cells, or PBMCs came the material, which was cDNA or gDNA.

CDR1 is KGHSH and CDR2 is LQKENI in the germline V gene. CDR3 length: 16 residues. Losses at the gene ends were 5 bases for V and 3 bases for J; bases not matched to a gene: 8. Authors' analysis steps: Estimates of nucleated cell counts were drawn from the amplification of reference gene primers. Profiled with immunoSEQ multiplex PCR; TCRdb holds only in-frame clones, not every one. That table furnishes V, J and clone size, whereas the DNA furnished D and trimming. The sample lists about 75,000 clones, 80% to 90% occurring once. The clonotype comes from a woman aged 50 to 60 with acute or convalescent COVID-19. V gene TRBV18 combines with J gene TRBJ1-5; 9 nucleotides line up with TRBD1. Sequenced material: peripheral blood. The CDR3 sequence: CASSTTGGIINQPQHF. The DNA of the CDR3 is TGTGCCAGCTCAACGACAGGGGGAATAATCAATCAGCCCCAGCATTTT.